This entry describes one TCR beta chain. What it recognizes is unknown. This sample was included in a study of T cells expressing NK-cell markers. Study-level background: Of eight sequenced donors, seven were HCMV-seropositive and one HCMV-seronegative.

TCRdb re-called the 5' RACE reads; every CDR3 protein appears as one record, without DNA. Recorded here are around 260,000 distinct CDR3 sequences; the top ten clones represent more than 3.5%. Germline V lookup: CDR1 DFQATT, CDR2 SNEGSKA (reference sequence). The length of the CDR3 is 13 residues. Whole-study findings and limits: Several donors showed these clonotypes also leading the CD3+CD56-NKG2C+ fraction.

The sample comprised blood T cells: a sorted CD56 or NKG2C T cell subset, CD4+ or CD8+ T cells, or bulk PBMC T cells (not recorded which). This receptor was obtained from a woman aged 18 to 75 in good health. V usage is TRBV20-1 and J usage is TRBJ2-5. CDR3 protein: CSARGSGWETQYF.